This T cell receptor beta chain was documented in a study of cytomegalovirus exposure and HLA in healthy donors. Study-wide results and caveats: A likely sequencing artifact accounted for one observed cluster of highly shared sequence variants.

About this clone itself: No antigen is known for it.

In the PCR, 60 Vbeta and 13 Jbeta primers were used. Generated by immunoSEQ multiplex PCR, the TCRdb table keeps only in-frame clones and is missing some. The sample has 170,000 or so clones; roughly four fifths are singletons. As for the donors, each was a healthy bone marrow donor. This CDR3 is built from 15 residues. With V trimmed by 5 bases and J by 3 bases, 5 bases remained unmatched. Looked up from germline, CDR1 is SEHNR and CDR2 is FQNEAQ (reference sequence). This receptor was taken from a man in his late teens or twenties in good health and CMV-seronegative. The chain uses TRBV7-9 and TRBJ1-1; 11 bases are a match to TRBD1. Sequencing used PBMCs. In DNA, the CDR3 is TGTGCCAGCAGCGTCGGGACAGGGGGTGACACTGAAGCTTTCTTT. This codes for CASSVGTGGDTEAFF.